At least ten counts were recorded for the clone carrying this TCR beta chain. Its target is unknown. The data were obtained in a study of identical twins. Whole-study results and caveats: In drawing conclusions, the study used cross-sectional statistical analysis and did not follow the same donors.

Trimming left V 0 bases short and J 6 bases short, with 6 bases between. The CDR3 consists of 13 residues. Germline lookup yields CDR1 LNHNV and CDR2 YYDKDF (reference sequence). TCRdb recomputed calls from the 5' RACE reads with MiXCR, one row per CDR3 protein. The sample records approximately 300,000 distinct CDR3 sequences, over 8.5% being singletons. Healthy Caucasians supplied all donations. The same sample was also used in a study of yellow fever vaccine responses in identical twins.

The V call is TRBV15, the J call TRBJ1-5; D is perhaps TRBD1 (5 bases). What was sequenced was CD8+ T cells sorted from blood. This clonotype originated in a woman under 30 in good health. Here the CDR3 reads CATSRDGGQPQHF. In DNA form, the CDR3 reads TGTGCCACCAGCAGAGATGGGGGTCAGCCCCAGCATTTT. Using reference TRBV15 and TRBJ1-5 for the parts outside the CDR3, the full variable domain is DAMVIQNPRYQVTQFGKPVTLSCSQTLNHNVMYWYQQKSSQAPKLLFHYYDKDFNNEADTPDNFQSRRPNTSFCFLDIRSPGLGDTAMYLCATSRDGGQPQHFGDGTRLSIL.